A single sample is the source of the 19 T cell receptor beta chains below, sequenced in a study of regulatory T cells in long-lasting Graves disease. In building TCR beta libraries, iRepertoire HTBI primers were used together with Arm-PCR of CDR3 regions. TCRdb processed the multiplex PCR reads anew with MiXCR; each CDR3 protein has one entry. The repertoire holds about 450,000 distinct CDR3 sequences, with 20% to 25% as singletons. Stated time point: persistent/refractory GD, antithyroid drugs over 5 years with positive TRAb. PBMC RNA was the source of the TCR library. The source material was peripheral blood mononuclear cells (PBMCs), sampled when the disease was refractory, from a patient treated with antithyroid drugs. The receptors stem from a female donor with Graves disease.

This rearrangement joins TRBV2 to TRBJ2-7; tentatively, D is TRBD1 (5 bases). The CDR3 sequence is 15 residues long. CDR1 is SNHLY and CDR2 is FYNNEI in the germline V gene. Trimming shortened V by 7 bases and J by 2 bases, and 18 bases separated the two germline ends. CDR3 bases: TGTGCCAGCATACTACAGGTGGCGGCAACCTACGAGCAGTACTTC. Translating it yields CASILQVAATYEQYF.

The chain uses TRBV19 and TRBJ2-6, with 8 positions matching TRBD2. The V and J ends lost 5 bases and 0 bases, in that order; junction bases with no gene match: 9. Germline V gene sequence: CDR1 LNHDA, CDR2 SQIVND (reference sequence). This CDR3 contains 18 residues. CDR3 sequence reads: CASSEASGFFSGANVLTF. CDR3 sequence (DNA): TGTGCCAGTAGTGAGGCTAGCGGGTTCTTCTCTGGGGCCAACGTCCTGACTTTC.

This clonotype was counted at least ten times. V usage is TRBV5-1 and J usage is TRBJ1-1, with a tentative D call TRBD1 (6 bases). The CDR3 totals 15 residues. The germline gives CDR1 SGHRS, CDR2 YFSETQ. The ends were cut back, 3 bases at V and 0 bases at J, with 12 bases in the middle. The CDR3 spells CASSSTGTMNTEAFF. The CDR3 bases are TGCGCCAGCAGCTCCACCGGGACAATGAACACTGAAGCTTTCTTT. The full variable domain, completed using reference TRBV5-1 and TRBJ1-1, is KAGVTQTPRYLIKTRGQQVTLSCSPISGHRSVSWYQQTPGQGLQFLFEYFSETQRNKGNFPGRFSGRQFSNSRSEMNVSTLELGDSALYLCASSSTGTMNTEAFFGQGTRLTVV.

V usage is TRBV20-1 and J usage is TRBJ1-4; no reliable D call. This CDR3 is 13 amino acids long. CDR1 is DFQATT and CDR2 is SNEGSKA in the germline V gene (reference sequence). With 6 bases removed from V and 5 bases from J, the gap between germline ends came to 13 bases. CDR3 protein: CSAPLIQNEKLFF. The CDR3 DNA follows: TGCAGTGCACCCCTTATTCAAAATGAAAAACTGTTTTTT.

This clonotype has a handful of counts. The genes are TRBV28 and TRBJ2-2; 7 nucleotides agree with TRBD1. Losses at the gene ends were 6 bases for V and 4 bases for J; bases not matched to a gene: 11. CDR1 is MDHEN, CDR2 SYDVKM, per germline. This CDR3 is 16 amino acids long. The CDR3 DNA sequence: TGTGCCAGCAGCTTAGTGGACAGGCTATCCACCGGGGAGCTGTTTTTT. It is translated as CASSLVDRLSTGELFF.

This clonotype was found a few times. The rearrangement uses TRBV20-1 and TRBJ1-2; D is ambiguous. CDR1 DFQATT and CDR2 SNEGSKA come from the germline V gene (reference sequence). The CDR3 contains 15 residues. With 0 bases removed from V and 6 bases from J, the gap between germline ends came to 17 bases. The CDR3: CSARDFQKVADGYTF. CDR3 DNA: TGCAGTGCTAGAGATTTCCAGAAGGTCGCGGATGGCTACACCTTC.

There are a few counts of this clonotype. The chain employs TRBV11-2 and TRBJ2-1; D might be TRBD2 (6 bases). Germline V gene sequence: CDR1 SGHAT, CDR2 FQNNGV. This CDR3 has 14 residues. Between the trimmed V and J ends, which lost 5 bases and 8 bases, there was a span of 16 bases. The CDR3 protein is CASSLTGTPDEQFF. In nucleotides, the CDR3 is TGTGCCAGCAGCCTGACCGGGACTCCGGATGAGCAGTTCTTC. Full variable domain (rest looked up from reference TRBV11-2 and TRBJ2-1): EAGVAQSPRYKIIEKRQSVAFWCNPISGHATLYWYQQILGQGPKLLIQFQNNGVVDDSQLPKDRFSAERLKGVDSTLKIQPAKLEDSAVYLCASSLTGTPDEQFFGPGTRLTVL.

Only a few counts were recorded for this clonotype. This sequence joins TRBV6-2 or TRBV6-3 and TRBJ1-1, with D unclear. V lost 3 bases, J lost 1 base, and 9 bases lay in between. Per germline, CDR1 MNHEY and CDR2 SVGEGT. The CDR3 spans 14 residues. CDR3 nucleotides: TGTGCCAGCAGTTATATCGGCCGGAACACTGAAGCTTTCTTT. Its translation: CASSYIGRNTEAFF.

The chain combines TRBV6-1 with TRBJ1-1; D uncertain. There are 13 residues in the CDR3. V was shortened by 5 bases and J by 0 bases, with 7 bases between the two germline ends. Looked up from germline, CDR1 is MNHNS and CDR2 is SASEGT. CDR3 loop: CASSTVLNTEAFF. CDR3 nucleotides: TGTGCCAGCAGTACAGTCCTGAACACTGAAGCTTTCTTT.

This clonotype has just a few counts. This chain uses TRBV19 with TRBJ1-1; D not certain. The CDR3 is 12 amino acids. Germline V gene data show CDR1 as LNHDA and CDR2 as SQIVND (reference sequence). Trimming took 6 bases from V and 5 from J, leaving 10 bases between them. For the CDR3, the DNA is TGTGCCAGTAGAGAGGGAAGGACTGAAGCTTTCTTT. This codes for CASREGRTEAFF.

This clonotype was seen more than once but under ten times. This chain joins TRBV29-1 and TRBJ1-1; TRBD1 might be the D (6 bases). This CDR3 region has 14 residues. Trimming removed 6 bases from V and 1 base from J, with 15 bases in between. Germline CDR1 reads SQVTM; CDR2 reads ANQGSEA. DNA of the CDR3: TGCAGCGTGAAGGGGGGGAATAAGAACACTGAAGCTTTCTTT. Its translation: CSVKGGNKNTEAFF. Drawing the rest from reference TRBV29-1 and TRBJ1-1, the complete variable domain is SAVISQKPSRDICQRGTSLTIQCQVDSQVTMMFWYRQQPGQSLTLIATANQGSEATYESGFVIDKFPISRPNLTFSTLTVSNMSPEDSSIYLCSVKGGNKNTEAFFGQGTRLTVV.

The sample holds a few counts of this clonotype. The CDR3 sequence is CSVDTKAGVAETQYF. CDR3 coding DNA: TGCAGCGTGGACACAAAAGCGGGAGTAGCTGAGACCCAGTACTTC. The genes are TRBV29-1 and TRBJ2-5; 8 nucleotides agree with TRBD2. Germline CDR1 reads SQVTM; CDR2 reads ANQGSEA. This CDR3 has 15 residues. V dropped 6 bases and J dropped 5; count of bases not matched to a gene: 14.

This sequence joins TRBV20-1 and TRBJ2-2, with 11 bases matching TRBD2. Germline V gene sequence: CDR1 DFQATT, CDR2 SNEGSKA (reference sequence). This CDR3 has 16 amino acids. Losses at the gene ends were 4 bases for V and 4 bases for J; bases not matched to a gene: 8. The CDR3: CSANGLAGGSTGELFF. In DNA form, the CDR3 reads TGCAGTGCTAATGGGCTAGCGGGAGGAAGCACCGGGGAGCTGTTTTTT.

This clonotype was recorded once. It may be a read error: a sequence one base away is much more abundant. The V and J genes are TRBV7-2 and TRBJ1-1; TRBD1 is a possible D gene (5 bases). Germline V gene lookup returns CDR1 SGHTA and CDR2 FQGNSA. CDR3 size: 14 residues. Deletions cut 8 bases from V and 3 bases from J, with 16 bases between. DNA for the CDR3: TGTGCCAGCGAGCCCGAGGGGCGTCACACTGAAGCTTTCTTT. This gives the protein CASEPEGRHTEAFF. Variable domain in full (rest from reference TRBV7-2 and TRBJ1-1): GAGVSQSPSNKVTEKGKDVELRCDPISGHTALYWYRQSLGQGLEFLIYFQGNSAPDKSGLPSDRFSAERTGGSVSTLTIQRTQQEDSAVYLCASEPEGRHTEAFFGQGTRLTVV.

The V gene is TRBV15, the J gene TRBJ2-2; no definite D call. With 0 bases removed from V and 2 bases from J, the gap between germline ends came to 4 bases. The CDR3 is made up of 14 amino acids. Germline CDR1 reads LNHNV; CDR2 reads YYDKDF (reference sequence). The CDR3 loop reads CATSRDTNTGELFF. CDR3 bases: TGTGCCACCAGCAGAGACACCAACACCGGGGAGCTGTTTTTT.

This clonotype has at least ten counts. The chain employs TRBV2 and TRBJ1-4; 8 nucleotides agree with TRBD1. V trimming: 6 bases; J trimming: 0 bases; junction bases outside the gene matches: 9. This CDR3 has 17 amino acids. CDR1 and CDR2 from the germline V gene are SNHLY and FYNNEI. CDR3 nucleotides: TGTGCCAGCAGCCCGGACAGGGTTTTATCAACTAATGAAAAACTGTTTTTT. This sequence encodes CASSPDRVLSTNEKLFF.

This clonotype was found many times. This chain joins TRBV12-3 or TRBV12-4 and TRBJ1-1; 9 nucleotides align to TRBD1. The CDR3 length is 14 residues. After removal of 4 bases from V and 3 bases from J, the junction contained 3 bases not matched to a gene. CDR3 bases: TGTGCCAGCAGTTCCCGGACAGGGGACACTGAAGCTTTCTTT. It yields the protein CASSSRTGDTEAFF.

V gene TRBV7-6 combines with J gene TRBJ2-5; D remains unclear. Per the germline V gene, CDR1 is SGHVS and CDR2 is FNYEAQ. The CDR3 is made up of 12 amino acids. V was clipped by 5 bases and J by 5 bases, with 9 bases between them. CDR3 DNA sequence: TGTGCCAGCAGCCTACCTTGGGAGACCCAGTACTTC. Translating it yields CASSLPWETQYF. Complete variable domain (other parts from reference TRBV7-6 and TRBJ2-5): GAGVSQSPRYKVTKRGQDVALRCDPISGHVSLYWYRQALGQGPEFLTYFNYEAQQDKSGLPNDRFSAERPEGSISTLTIQRTEQRDSAMYRCASSLPWETQYFGPGTRLLVL.

The CDR3 DNA reads TGCGCCAGCAGCCTGTCGGTGGGGGCGAGGGACGGCTACACCTTC. This gives the protein CASSLSVGARDGYTF. The chain recombines TRBV5-1 with TRBJ1-2; the D gene is possibly TRBD1 (6 bases). The CDR3 has 15 residues. V lost 4 bases, J lost 8 bases, and 21 bases lay in between. Germline V gives CDR1 SGHRS, CDR2 YFSETQ.